In this sample, the clone carrying this TCR beta chain turned up many times. Antigen unknown. Time point of the sample: patch test 1, 2 weeks after DPC sensitization. As to treatment: therapeutic diphenylcyclopropenone sensitization with weekly scalp DPC. Patch tests were applied only after blood draws. TCRdb re-derived calls from the RACE reads in MiXCR, one entry per CDR3 protein. Here the sample spans about 82,000 distinct CDR3 sequences, around 11% being singletons. The data were taken from a study of human T cells and chemical hapten exposure. Study-wide context: Patients having alopecia areata, totalis or universalis were mostly female. Findings and limits, study-wide: Significantly more large CDR3 similarity clusters arose among expanded TCRs than among controls. Healthy individuals' immune responses may differ from those of donors, who had alopecia.

Unmatched junction bases numbered 2, after V lost 2 bases and J lost 1 base. CDR1 is SGHDT, CDR2 YYEEEE, per germline. The CDR3 length is 14 residues. This specimen was whole blood, taken in connection with sensitization to the hapten diphenylcyclopropenone (DPC). The TCR originated in a woman aged 45-65 years with alopecia areata. Some clones in this sample may be carry-over from other donors' samples. This chain links TRBV5-6 with TRBJ1-1; TRBD1 agrees at 7 bases. CDR3 DNA: TGTGCCAGCAGCTTCAGGGGGGCGAACACTGAAGCTTTCTTT. Encoded protein: CASSFRGANTEAFF.